This T cell receptor (beta chain) was identified during a study of blood T cell repertoires in COVID-19. The CDR3 spans 16 residues. Between the trimmed V and J ends, which lost 1 base and 6 bases, there was a span of 16 bases. Germline V lookup: CDR1 LNHDA, CDR2 SQIVND (reference sequence). Methods used by the authors: By means of reference gene primer amplification, nucleated cell counts were estimated. Method: immunoSEQ multiplex PCR; TCRdb's copy keeps in-frame clones and lacks some. The DNA gave D and trimming, while V, J and clone size come from that table. This table has about 34,000 clones, 91% appearing once.

The V gene is TRBV19, the J gene TRBJ1-5; D is ambiguous. This TCR was recovered from a woman of 80 years or more with acute or convalescent COVID-19. Material for sequencing was peripheral blood. Here the CDR3 reads CASSIAGVSGRQPQHF. Here the CDR3 DNA reads TGTGCCAGTAGTATAGCCGGGGTCTCTGGCCGTCAGCCCCAGCATTTT.